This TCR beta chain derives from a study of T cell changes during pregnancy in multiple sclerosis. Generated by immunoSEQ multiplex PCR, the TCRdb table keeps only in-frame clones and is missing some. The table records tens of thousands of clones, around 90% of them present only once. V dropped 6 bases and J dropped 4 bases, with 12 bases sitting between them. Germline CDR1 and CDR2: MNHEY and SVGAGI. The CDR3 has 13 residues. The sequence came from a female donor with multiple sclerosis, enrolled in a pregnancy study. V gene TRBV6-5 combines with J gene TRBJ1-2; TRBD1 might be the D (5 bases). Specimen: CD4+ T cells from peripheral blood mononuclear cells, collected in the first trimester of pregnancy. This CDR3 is CASRSDNAYGYTF. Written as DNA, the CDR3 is TGTGCCAGCAGATCGGACAACGCCTATGGCTACACCTTC.